The 5 T cell receptor beta chains in this list originate from one sample, sequenced in a study of STAT3 mutations in large granular lymphocyte leukemia. The table came from immunoSEQ multiplex PCR; TCRdb's copy has only in-frame clones and leaves some out. The data contain about 19,000 clones, approximately 90% of them seen just once; the ten biggest clones take up approximately 42%. Antigen specificity for these receptors is unknown. Overall study findings and caveats: Every T-LGLL patient had at least one immunodominant TCRbeta clonotype.

The sample consisted of peripheral blood mononuclear cells. These receptors were collected from a man aged 55 to 70 with T-cell large granular lymphocyte leukemia. Some clones in this sample may be carry-over from other donors' samples.

The rearrangement joins TRBV5-1 to TRBJ2-7; D is possibly TRBD1 (6 bases). CDR1 is SGHRS and CDR2 is YFSETQ in the germline V gene. This CDR3 contains 13 residues. V gave up 4 bases and J gave up 3 bases, with 11 bases separating them. CDR3 in DNA: TGCGCCAGCAGCCCGACAGGACGCTACGAGCAGTACTTC. This translates into CASSPTGRYEQYF.

The chain is built from TRBV7-9 and TRBJ2-3, with 7 bases that match TRBD1. There are 15 residues in the CDR3. V lost 2 bases and J lost 3; bases outside the gene matches: 5. Germline V lookup: CDR1 SEHNR, CDR2 FQNEAQ (reference sequence). The CDR3 sequence is CASSLSTGVTDTQYF. CDR3 DNA sequence: TGTGCCAGCAGCTTAAGTACAGGGGTTACAGATACGCAGTATTTT.

The rearrangement uses TRBV7-8 and TRBJ2-7; D not certain. Per the germline V gene, CDR1 is SGHVS and CDR2 is FQNEAQ. Trimming shortened V by 6 bases and J by 3 bases, and 15 bases separated the two germline ends. The CDR3 is 14 residues long. Here the CDR3 DNA reads TGTGCCAGCAGTTATGACTGGAAAGGCTACGAGCAGTACTTC. It specifies CASSYDWKGYEQYF.

The chain is built from TRBV6-5 and TRBJ1-2, with 10 bases aligning to TRBD1. The trim removed 6 bases at V and 2 bases at J, leaving 3 bases unmatched. Germline-derived CDR1 and CDR2 are MNHEY and SVGAGI. The CDR3 covers 14 residues. In DNA, the CDR3 is TGTGCCAGCAGACCGGGACAGGGGAACTATGGCTACACCTTC. Protein sequence: CASRPGQGNYGYTF.

The DNA of the CDR3 is TGTGCCAGCAGCTTGGGACAGGTCTATGGCTACACCTTC. Translating gives CASSLGQVYGYTF. This chain connects TRBV7-2 to TRBJ1-2; 8 bases align to TRBD1. The CDR3 is 13 residues long. J gave up 4 bases and V 3 bases, and 1 base lay outside the gene matches. Germline V gene lookup returns CDR1 SGHTA and CDR2 FQGNSA.